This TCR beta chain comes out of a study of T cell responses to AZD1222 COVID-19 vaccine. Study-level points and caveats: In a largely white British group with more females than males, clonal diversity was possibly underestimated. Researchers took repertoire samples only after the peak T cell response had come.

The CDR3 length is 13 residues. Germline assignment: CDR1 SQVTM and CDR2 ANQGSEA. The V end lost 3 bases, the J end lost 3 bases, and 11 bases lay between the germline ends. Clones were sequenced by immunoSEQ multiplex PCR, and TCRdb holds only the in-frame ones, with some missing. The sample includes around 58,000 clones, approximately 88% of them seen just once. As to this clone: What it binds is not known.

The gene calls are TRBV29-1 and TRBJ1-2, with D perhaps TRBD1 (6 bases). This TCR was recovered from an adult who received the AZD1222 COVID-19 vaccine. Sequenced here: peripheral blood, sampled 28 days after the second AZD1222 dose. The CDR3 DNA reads TGCAGCGTTGAGGGGGCAGGGGACTATGGCTACACCTTC. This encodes CSVEGAGDYGYTF.